This T cell receptor (beta chain) was obtained from a study of blood T cell repertoires in COVID-19. Whole-study context: COVID-19 samples collected from the United States, Italy and Spain covered acute and convalescent phases. Nucleic acid was either cDNA or gDNA, and it came from T cells, B-cell-depleted T cells, or PBMCs.

The length of the CDR3 is 13 residues. The germline CDR1 and CDR2 sequences are MNHEY and SVGAGI. Authors' data handling: Amplification with reference gene primers provided the estimates of nucleated cell counts. Profiling relied on immunoSEQ multiplex PCR, and the TCRdb table lists in-frame clones only, not all of them. V and J calls and clone size follow that table, whereas D and trimming were derived from the DNA. The sample shows fewer than 300,000 clones, approximately 82% of them seen only once. What was sequenced was peripheral blood. This clonotype originated in an older woman with active or convalescent COVID-19. The rearrangement uses TRBV6-5 and TRBJ2-5; tentative D call: TRBD1 (6 bases). CDR3 nucleotides: TGTTCCACAAGGGGGAGAGCTACGGAGACCCAGTACTTC. Translation gives CSTRGRATETQYF.